The 21 T cell receptor beta chains below come from one sample, sequenced in a study of blood T cells in healthy people across ages. Primed by a sample-barcoded 5' primer and a J-beta primer mix, a second PCR proceeded for 7 to 11 cycles. TCRdb re-called the 5' RACE reads with MiXCR, one entry per CDR3 protein. The profile shows about 780,000 distinct CDR3 sequences, 60% to 80% of them singletons. Source material: blood. These receptors were taken from a man under 40 in good health.

The chain recombines TRBV7-9 with TRBJ2-7; tentatively, D is TRBD2 (6 bases). V was cut by 5 bases and J by 4 bases, with 24 bases left in between. The CDR3 consists of 17 residues. The V gene's germline CDR1 is SEHNR and CDR2 FQNEAQ (reference sequence). CDR3 region: CASSPGGAAWVVYEQYF. Written as DNA, the CDR3 is TGTGCCAGCAGCCCTGGCGGGGCAGCATGGGTGGTTTACGAGCAGTACTTC. Filled out from reference TRBV7-9 and TRBJ2-7, the complete variable domain reads DTGVSQNPRHKITKRGQNVTFRCDPISEHNRLYWYRQTLGQGPEFLTYFQNEAQLEKSRLLSDRFSAERPKGSFSTLEIQRTEQGDSAMYLCASSPGGAAWVVYEQYFGPGTRLTVT.

This chain uses TRBV3-1 with TRBJ2-1; D remains unclear. V gave up 4 bases and J gave up 4 bases, with 11 bases separating them. The CDR3 consists of 14 residues. Germline loops: CDR1 LGHDT, CDR2 YNNKEL (reference sequence). This chain's CDR3 is CASSLGPRYNEQFF. The CDR3 DNA follows: TGTGCCAGCAGCCTAGGACCCCGGTACAATGAGCAGTTCTTC.

V and J are TRBV10-3 and TRBJ1-1; a possible D gene is TRBD1 (5 bases). Germline CDR1 is ENHRY and CDR2 is SYGVKD. This CDR3 is built from 13 residues. Trimming took 4 bases from V and 6 from J, leaving 12 bases between them. CDR3 residues: CAISGPGSAEAFF. In nucleotides, the CDR3 is TGTGCCATCAGTGGCCCAGGGTCGGCTGAAGCTTTCTTT.

The chain has TRBV29-1 and TRBJ1-2; D is unresolved. Trimming cost V 4 bases and J 2 bases, with 5 bases left between them. The CDR3 covers 11 residues. Germline lookup yields CDR1 SQVTM and CDR2 ANQGSEA. DNA for the CDR3: TGCAGCGTTGCCGAGAACTATGGCTACACCTTC. It specifies CSVAENYGYTF.

The chain has TRBV2 and TRBJ2-1; 7 bases are shared with TRBD1. Germline trimming cut 4 bases from V and 6 bases from J; bases unmatched to any gene: 15. The CDR3 is made up of 17 amino acids. Germline V gene sequence: CDR1 SNHLY, CDR2 FYNNEI. CDR3 sequence: CASSADRSRSSSNEQFF. CDR3 nucleotide sequence: TGTGCCAGCAGTGCGGACAGGTCTCGTTCTTCGAGCAATGAGCAGTTCTTC.

The CDR3 DNA reads as TGTGCCAGCAGCCTTCGAGGGACAGGGACCCACAATGAGCAGTTCTTC. The encoded protein is CASSLRGTGTHNEQFF. V usage is TRBV4-2 and J usage is TRBJ2-1; 9 bases line up with TRBD1. The CDR3 is made up of 16 amino acids. Germline loops: CDR1 LGHNA, CDR2 YNFKEQ. J was trimmed by 5 bases and V by 4 bases; bases with no gene match: 9.

The V gene is TRBV4-1, the J gene TRBJ2-7; 8 bases align to TRBD1. The end of the DNA fits TRBJ2-5 better, so the J call may be wrong. The CDR3 spans 15 residues. Germline lookup yields CDR1 MGHRA and CDR2 YSYEKL. The chain's CDR3 is CASSYQGAWGETQYF. The CDR3 DNA reads TGCGCCAGCAGCTACCAGGGGGCTTGGGGGGAGACCCAGTACTTC.

The chain is built from TRBV7-2 and TRBJ2-4; D might be TRBD1 or TRBD2, each matching 5 bases. The CDR3 extends over 14 amino acids. V was clipped by 5 bases and J by 4 bases, with 12 bases between them. Germline V lookup: CDR1 SGHTA, CDR2 FQGNSA. CDR3 coding DNA: TGTGCCAGCAGCCTGGGGGACCTAAAAAACATTCAGTACTTC. Its translation is CASSLGDLKNIQYF.

This clonotype was counted ten times or more. The chain uses TRBV7-2 and TRBJ2-7, with TRBD1 matching 7 bases. Per germline, CDR1 SGHTA and CDR2 FQGNSA. Trimming cost V 1 base and J 5 bases; bases outside gene matches: 8. The CDR3 extends over 15 amino acids. The DNA for the CDR3 is TGTGCCAGCAGCTTAGTGGCAGGGGGAACTAACGAGCAGTACTTC. Residues: CASSLVAGGTNEQYF.

The gene calls are TRBV9 and TRBJ2-3; D call uncertain. The CDR3 is 14 amino acids. Trimming pared 4 bases from V and 4 bases from J, leaving 13 bases between. Germline V lookup: CDR1 SGDLS, CDR2 YYNGEE. CDR3 coding DNA: TGTGCCAGCAGCCCGACGGGTGGCCCAGATACGCAGTATTTT. Translating it yields CASSPTGGPDTQYF.

The chain is built from TRBV6-2 or TRBV6-3 and TRBJ2-4; D is possibly TRBD1 or TRBD2 (5 bases each). The J call is doubtful: the DNA matches TRBJ2-7 better. The germline CDR1 and CDR2 sequences are MNHEY and SVGEGT. CDR3 length: 13 residues. The CDR3 DNA follows: TGTGCCAGCAGAGCCGGGGCCCCCTACGAGCAGTACTTC. Protein sequence: CASRAGAPYEQYF.

This clonotype appeared a single time. The CDR3 region is CASSLTERGTQYF. The CDR3 DNA is TGTGCCAGCAGCCTGACGGAGCGGGGGACCCAGTACTTC. The chain has TRBV7-2 and TRBJ2-5; 7 positions match TRBD2. This CDR3 spans 13 amino acids. The V gene's germline CDR1 is SGHTA and CDR2 FQGNSA. V lost 5 bases, J lost 7 bases, and 7 bases stayed unmatched.

This chain connects TRBV7-2 to TRBJ1-4; maybe TRBD1 (6 bases). The CDR3 covers 16 residues. The germline gives CDR1 SGHTA, CDR2 FQGNSA. The V gene lost 5 bases and the J gene lost 8 bases, with 21 bases spanning the gap. The CDR3 nucleotides read TGTGCCAGCAGCCCCCAGGGGTTGGGGGTATGGGAAAAACTGTTTTTT. Amino acid sequence: CASSPQGLGVWEKLFF.

The chain recombines TRBV6-2 or TRBV6-3 with TRBJ1-2; D perhaps matches TRBD1 (6 bases). V lost 5 bases and J 7 bases, leaving 11 bases between the germline ends. The length of the CDR3 is 12 residues. CDR1 is MNHEY, CDR2 SVGEGT, per germline. The CDR3 protein is CASSNRVGGYTF. The CDR3 region has the DNA TGTGCCAGCAGTAACAGGGTCGGTGGCTACACCTTC.

The chain links TRBV9 to TRBJ2-7; 12 positions match TRBD2. Germline V gene sequence: CDR1 SGDLS, CDR2 YYNGEE. This CDR3 contains 16 residues. V shed 2 bases and J 0 bases; nucleotides not matched to a gene: 3. For the CDR3, the DNA is TGTGCCAGCAGCGTCACTAGCGGGGGGTCCTCCTACGAGCAGTACTTC. It codes for CASSVTSGGSSYEQYF.

The chain employs TRBV9 and TRBJ1-6; D ambiguous. CDR1 is SGDLS, CDR2 YYNGEE, per germline. V shed 5 bases and J shed 13 bases, with 16 bases lying between them. CDR3 length: 13 residues. In DNA form, the CDR3 reads TGTGCCAGCAGGGGCAGCCAGGTTACTCCCCTCCACTTT. Translation gives CASRGSQVTPLHF.

J is TRBJ1-2 and V is TRBV12-3 or TRBV12-4; unclear D gene. Trimming pared 6 bases from V and 0 bases from J, leaving 8 bases between. CDR3 length: 13 residues. This chain's CDR3 is CASRQETNYGYTF. In nucleotides, the CDR3 is TGTGCCAGCAGGCAGGAGACTAACTATGGCTACACCTTC.

This clonotype was seen once. The V and J genes are TRBV4-3 and TRBJ2-3, with 9 bases identical to TRBD2. V lost 0 bases, J lost 9 bases, and 4 bases stayed unmatched. Germline loops: CDR1 LGHNA, CDR2 YSLEER. There are 14 residues in the CDR3. The CDR3 nucleotides are TGCGCCAGCAGCCAAGATCCTACTAGCGGGACGCAGTATTTT. This gives the protein CASSQDPTSGTQYF.

The chain combines TRBV9 with TRBJ2-2; D is uncertain. The germline V gene has CDR1 SGDLS and CDR2 YYNGEE. This CDR3 region has 17 residues. V shed 0 bases and J shed 6 bases, with 18 bases lying between them. CDR3 coding DNA: TGTGCCAGCAGCGTAGGAAGGATCCCCAACGAAGCCGGGGAGCTGTTTTTT. Protein product: CASSVGRIPNEAGELFF.

CDR3 protein: CASGPGTAQETQYF. The CDR3 DNA reads as TGCGCCAGCGGACCCGGGACAGCACAAGAGACCCAGTACTTC. The chain carries TRBV5-1 and TRBJ2-5; 7 bases match TRBD1. Germline V gives CDR1 SGHRS, CDR2 YFSETQ. With V trimmed by 7 bases and J by 2 bases, 8 bases remained unmatched. This CDR3 has 14 residues.

The sample holds a few counts of this clonotype. The rearrangement links TRBV10-3 to TRBJ1-2; D might be TRBD1 (6 bases). CDR1 and CDR2 (germline): ENHRY, SYGVKD. This CDR3 has 16 residues. V lost 2 bases and J lost 7, with 20 bases in between. This CDR3 is CAISEEGKGGGIGYTF. Here the CDR3 DNA reads TGTGCCATCAGTGAGGAAGGCAAAGGGGGTGGTATTGGCTACACCTTC.